This TCR beta chain derives from a study of post-analysis software for immune sequencing data. Study-wide context: Several disease courses (relapsing-remitting, secondary progressive and progressive-relapsing) of multiple sclerosis were included.

V gave up 2 bases and J gave up 1 base, with 8 bases separating them. The CDR3 consists of 14 residues. The germline V gene encodes CDR1 SGHTA and CDR2 FQGNSA. Unique-molecular-identifier-tagged TCR beta cDNA libraries were used. T cells numbering about 0.85 to 11 million yielded cDNA molecules that totaled some 500,000. TCRdb ran MiXCR on the PCR reads and lists one entry per CDR3 protein. The sample comprises fewer than 850,000 distinct CDR3 sequences, 25% to 30% of which are singletons, and 0.55% to 0.65% rests with the top ten. Concerning this clonotype: Its antigen is as yet unknown.

General study points: The five TRBV segments detected at higher frequency in patients than in controls included TRBV5-6, TRBV5-1 and TRBV20-1. Compared against controls, patients with multiple sclerosis displayed significantly lower normalized Chao1 diversity.

This receptor was obtained from a girl between 10 and 17 years old with multiple sclerosis. The sample was blood. The chain employs TRBV7-2 and TRBJ1-1, with D uncertain. The CDR3 region has the DNA TGTGCCAGCAGCTTAACGTCGGGGAACACTGAAGCTTTCTTT. Encoded protein: CASSLTSGNTEAFF.